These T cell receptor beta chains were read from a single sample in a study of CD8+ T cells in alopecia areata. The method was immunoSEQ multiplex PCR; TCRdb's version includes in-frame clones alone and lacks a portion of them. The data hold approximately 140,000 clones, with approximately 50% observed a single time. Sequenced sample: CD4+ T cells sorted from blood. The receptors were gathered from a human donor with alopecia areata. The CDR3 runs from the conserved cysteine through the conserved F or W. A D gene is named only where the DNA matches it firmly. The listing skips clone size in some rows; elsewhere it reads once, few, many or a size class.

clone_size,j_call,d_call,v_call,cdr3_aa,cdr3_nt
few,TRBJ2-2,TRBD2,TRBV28,CASSSPGLASSGELFF,TGTGCCAGCAGTTCACCGGGACTAGCGTCATCCGGGGAGCTGTTTTTT
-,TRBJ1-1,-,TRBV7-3,CASSLWWNTEAFF,TGTGCCAGCAGCTTATGGTGGAACACTGAAGCTTTCTTT
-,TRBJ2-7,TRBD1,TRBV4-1,CASSQGFLDRFYEQYF,TGCGCCAGCAGCCAAGGGTTCTTGGACAGGTTCTACGAGCAGTACTTC
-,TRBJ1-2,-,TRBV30,CAWEELSYGYTF,TGTGCCTGGGAAGAGTTATCCTATGGCTACACCTTC
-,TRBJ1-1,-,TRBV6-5,CASSSGASTEAFF,TGTGCCAGCAGTTCAGGGGCCAGCACTGAAGCTTTCTTT
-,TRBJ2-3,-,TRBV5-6,CASSAVQVADTQYF,TGTGCCAGCAGCGCGGTACAGGTTGCAGATACGCAGTATTTT
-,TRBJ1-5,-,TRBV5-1,CASRTDSNQPQHF,TGCGCCAGCAGGACAGATAGCAATCAGCCCCAGCATTTT
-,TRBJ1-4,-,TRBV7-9,CASSFQSIHVLFF,TGTGCCAGCAGCTTCCAATCCATACATGTACTGTTTTTT
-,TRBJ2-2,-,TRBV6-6,CASSPLGAAGELFF,TGTGCCAGCAGTCCGCTGGGGGCAGCCGGGGAGCTGTTTTTT
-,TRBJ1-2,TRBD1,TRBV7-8,CASSVGQEAYGYTF,TGTGCCAGCAGCGTCGGACAGGAGGCCTATGGCTACACCTTC
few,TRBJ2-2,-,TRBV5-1,CASSPRGVSTGELFF,TGCGCCAGCAGCCCCCGTGGGGTGAGCACCGGGGAGCTGTTTTTT
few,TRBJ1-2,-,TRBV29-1,CSVARGVRGYTF,TGCAGCGTTGCCAGGGGAGTTCGGGGCTACACCTTC
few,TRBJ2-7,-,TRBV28,CASSTPYEQYF,TGTGCCAGCAGTACCCCCTACGAGCAGTACTTC
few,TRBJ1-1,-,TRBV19,CASSMFQRMNTEAFF,TGTGCCAGTAGTATGTTCCAGAGGATGAACACTGAAGCTTTCTTT
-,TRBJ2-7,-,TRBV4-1,CASSQDLVGGRTYEQYF,TGCGCCAGCAGCCAAGATCTTGTTGGGGGACGGACCTACGAGCAGTACTTC
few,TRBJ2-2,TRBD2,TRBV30,CAWSVGLESTGELFF,TGTGCCTGGAGTGTGGGACTAGAATCCACCGGGGAGCTGTTTTTT
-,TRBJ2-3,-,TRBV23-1,CASYGRFTDTQYF,TGCGCCAGTTACGGACGGTTCACAGATACGCAGTATTTT
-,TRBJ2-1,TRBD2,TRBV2,CASSAAPQRGGEQFF,TGTGCCAGCAGCGCTGCCCCACAGCGGGGCGGTGAGCAGTTCTTC
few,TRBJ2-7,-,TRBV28,CASSLAGVRAYEQYF,TGTGCCAGCAGTTTAGCAGGGGTTCGAGCCTACGAGCAGTACTTC
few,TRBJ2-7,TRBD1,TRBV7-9,CASSADRGSEQYF,TGTGCCAGCAGCGCCGACAGGGGGAGCGAGCAGTACTTC
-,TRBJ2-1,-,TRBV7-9,CASSLGLRSYNEQFF,TGTGCCAGCAGCTTAGGACTCCGCTCCTACAATGAGCAGTTCTTC
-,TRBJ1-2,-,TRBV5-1,CASSLPSDSSYGYTF,TGCGCCAGCAGCCTACCATCGGATTCAAGCTATGGCTACACCTTC
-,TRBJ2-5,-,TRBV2,CASTQFGGRETQYF,TGTGCCAGCACCCAGTTTGGGGGGCGGGAGACCCAGTACTTC
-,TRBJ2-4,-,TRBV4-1,CASSQEGVVSANIQYF,TGCGCCAGCAGCCAAGAAGGTGTTGTCTCGGCAAACATTCAGTACTTC
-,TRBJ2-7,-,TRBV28,CASSRGPTPYEQYF,TGTGCCAGCAGCCGTGGTCCAACGCCCTACGAGCAGTACTTC
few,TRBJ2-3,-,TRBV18,CASSPSAADTQYF,TGTGCCAGCTCACCATCGGCCGCAGATACGCAGTATTTT
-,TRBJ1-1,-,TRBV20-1,CSVGRTEAFF,TGCAGTGTCGGGAGGACTGAAGCTTTCTTT
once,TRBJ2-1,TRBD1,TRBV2,CASTRDRGRNNEQFF,TGTGCCAGCACCCGAGACAGGGGCCGAAACAATGAGCAGTTCTTC
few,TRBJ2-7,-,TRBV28,CASSPSDRTIFEQYF,TGTGCCAGCAGTCCATCCGACAGGACCATTTTCGAGCAGTACTTC
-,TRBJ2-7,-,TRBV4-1,CASSQASSSWGYEQYF,TGCGCCAGCAGCCAAGCATCTTCTAGCTGGGGCTACGAGCAGTACTTC
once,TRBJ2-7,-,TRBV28,CASSYPGEQYF,TGTGCCAGCAGTTACCCGGGCGAGCAGTACTTC
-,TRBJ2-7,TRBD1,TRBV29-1,CSVGQGRYEQYF,TGCAGCGTCGGACAGGGACGATACGAGCAGTACTTC
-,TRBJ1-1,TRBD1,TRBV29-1,CSGGVPGQGNTEAFF,TGCAGCGGAGGGGTCCCGGGACAGGGGAACACTGAAGCTTTCTTT
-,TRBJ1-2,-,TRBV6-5,CASSPADIGIYGYTF,TGTGCCAGCAGTCCAGCGGACATAGGGATCTATGGCTACACCTTC
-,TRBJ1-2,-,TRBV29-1,CSVEVWEGDYGYTF,TGCAGCGTTGAAGTTTGGGAGGGTGACTATGGCTACACCTTC
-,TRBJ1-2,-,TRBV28,CASSLDRYGYTF,TGTGCCAGCAGCCTCGACAGATATGGCTACACCTTC
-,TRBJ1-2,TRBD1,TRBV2,CASRGTVLRGYTF,TGTGCCAGCAGAGGGACAGTGTTACGGGGCTACACCTTC
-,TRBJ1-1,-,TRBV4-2,CASSPLPGGPNTEAFF,TGTGCCAGCAGCCCACTCCCAGGAGGCCCGAACACTGAAGCTTTCTTT
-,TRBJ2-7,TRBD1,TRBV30,CASGQSIYEQYF,TGTGCCTCGGGACAGTCGATCTACGAGCAGTACTTC
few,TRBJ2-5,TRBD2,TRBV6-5,CASSLSGEYQETQYF,TGTGCCAGCAGTCTAAGCGGGGAGTACCAAGAGACCCAGTACTTC
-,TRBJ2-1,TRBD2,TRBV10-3,CAISARLADAYNEQFF,TGTGCCATCAGTGCCCGACTAGCGGATGCCTACAATGAGCAGTTCTTC